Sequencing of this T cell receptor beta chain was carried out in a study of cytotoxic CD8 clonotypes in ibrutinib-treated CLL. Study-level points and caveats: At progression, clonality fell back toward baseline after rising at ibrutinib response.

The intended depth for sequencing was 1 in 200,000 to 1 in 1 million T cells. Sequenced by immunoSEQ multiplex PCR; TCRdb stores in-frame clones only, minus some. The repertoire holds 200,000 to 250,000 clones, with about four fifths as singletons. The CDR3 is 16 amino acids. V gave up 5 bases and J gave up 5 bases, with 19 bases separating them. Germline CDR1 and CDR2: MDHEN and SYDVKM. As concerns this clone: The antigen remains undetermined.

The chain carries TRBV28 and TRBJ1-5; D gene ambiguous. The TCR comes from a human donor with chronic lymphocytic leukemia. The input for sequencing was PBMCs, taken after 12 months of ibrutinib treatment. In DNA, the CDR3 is TGTGCCAGCAGTCCCCGCCCACGGGCCGGTGATCAGCCCCAGCATTTT. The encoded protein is CASSPRPRAGDQPQHF.